The next 27 T cell receptor beta chains were all read from a single sample in a study of shared clonotypes between healthy human individuals. Assay: immunoSEQ multiplex PCR; the TCRdb copy retains only in-frame clones and omits some. The data hold around 450,000 clones, with roughly 77% observed a single time. The specimen sequenced was PBMCs. All receptors derive from a woman aged 40 to 49 in good health. Some clones in this sample may be carry-over from other donors' samples.

This clone was seen once. J is TRBJ2-5 and V is TRBV4-1, with 11 nucleotides matching TRBD2. The CDR3 spans 19 residues. Trimming cost V 1 base and J 2 bases; bases outside gene matches: 12. Germline values: CDR1 MGHRA, CDR2 YSYEKL. The CDR3, as DNA: TGCGCCAGCAGCCAAGTTGTCCTAGCGGGAGGCTTACTTCAAGAGACCCAGTACTTC. Translating gives CASSQVVLAGGLLQETQYF.

The V call is TRBV6-1, the J call TRBJ1-2, with D maybe TRBD1 (6 bases). The germline V gene has CDR1 MNHNS and CDR2 SASEGT. V lost 3 bases, J lost 4 bases, and 18 bases lay in between. The CDR3 is 16 residues long. CDR3: CASSEGGGQLLYGYTF. Here the CDR3 DNA reads TGTGCCAGCAGTGAGGGGGGAGGACAGCTACTCTATGGCTACACCTTC.

V and J are TRBV15 and TRBJ2-1; the match to TRBD2 covers 11 bases. Germline assignment: CDR1 LNHNV and CDR2 YYDKDF (reference sequence). CDR3 length equals 15 residues. V lost 5 bases and J lost 7; bases outside the gene matches: 7. Written as DNA, the CDR3 is TGTGCCACCAGCGGGCTAGCGGGAGGTGGGAATGAGCAGTTCTTC. Its translation is CATSGLAGGGNEQFF.

In this sample, this clone turned up once. A read error is the likely source, as a far larger clone sits one nucleotide away. Distinct nucleotide sequences in the sample also encode this CDR3. The chain uses TRBV5-4 and TRBJ1-1, with D unresolved. The CDR3 runs 14 residues. Germline CDR1 reads SGHNT; CDR2 reads YYREEE (reference sequence). The CDR3 protein is CASSNIVVDTEAFF. CDR3 sequence (DNA): TGTGCTAGCAGCAATATCGTGGTTGACACTGAAGCTTTCTTT.

The chain uses TRBV27 and TRBJ1-5, with a possible D match to TRBD1 (5 bases). Germline V gene data show CDR1 as MNHEY and CDR2 as SMNVEV (reference sequence). The CDR3 extends over 14 amino acids. V lost 7 bases and J 5 bases, leaving 15 bases between the germline ends. CDR3 amino acids: CASKGTEFDQPQHF. The CDR3 bases are TGTGCCAGCAAAGGGACCGAGTTTGATCAGCCCCAGCATTTT.

The rearrangement links TRBV15 to TRBJ1-5; TRBD1 might be the D (5 bases). This CDR3 has 17 amino acids. Germline lookup yields CDR1 LNHNV and CDR2 YYDKDF (reference sequence). Trimming took 3 bases from V and 0 from J, leaving 15 bases between them. The DNA of the CDR3 is TGTGCCACCAGCAGCCCCCGGGACTACTATAGCAATCAGCCCCAGCATTTT. Its translation: CATSSPRDYYSNQPQHF. The full variable domain, rest sourced from reference TRBV15 and TRBJ1-5, is DAMVIQNPRYQVTQFGKPVTLSCSQTLNHNVMYWYQQKSSQAPKLLFHYYDKDFNNEADTPDNFQSRRPNTSFCFLDIRSPGLGDTAMYLCATSSPRDYYSNQPQHFGDGTRLSIL.

The J gene is TRBJ2-7, the V gene TRBV5-1, with a weak D call TRBD1 (6 bases). Germline values: CDR1 SGHRS, CDR2 YFSETQ. The CDR3 totals 16 residues. The V end lost 3 bases, the J end lost 0 bases, and 16 bases lay between the germline ends. The CDR3 sequence is CASSSQDSTYSYEQYF. The CDR3 DNA follows: TGCGCCAGCAGCTCCCAGGACAGTACATACTCCTACGAGCAGTACTTC.

V and J are TRBV6-1 and TRBJ2-1; 7 bases fit TRBD1. The V gene's germline CDR1 is MNHNS and CDR2 SASEGT. The CDR3 loop spans 14 amino acids. V dropped 5 bases and J dropped 3; count of bases not matched to a gene: 4. CDR3 protein: CASSPGTVYNEQFF. CDR3 in DNA: TGTGCCAGCAGTCCCGGGACAGTCTACAATGAGCAGTTCTTC.

V and J are TRBV7-9 and TRBJ2-6; D is unclear. The CDR3 is 18 amino acids. Trimming shortened V by 0 bases and J by 2 bases, and 14 bases separated the two germline ends. CDR1 is SEHNR, CDR2 FQNEAQ, per germline (reference sequence). DNA of the CDR3: TGTGCCAGCAGCTTAGCCCAGTTCACCACCACTGGGGCCAACGTCCTGACTTTC. This codes for CASSLAQFTTTGANVLTF.

The rearrangement joins TRBV19 to TRBJ2-5; D is perhaps TRBD1 or TRBD2 (6 bases each). This CDR3 has 15 residues. The V gene lost 1 base and the J gene lost 6 bases, with 15 bases spanning the gap. Germline assignment: CDR1 LNHDA and CDR2 SQIVND (reference sequence). DNA of the CDR3: TGTGCCAGTAGTATAGGAGAGGGGGACTTGAAGACCCAGTACTTC. This gives the protein CASSIGEGDLKTQYF.

This chain uses TRBV7-9 with TRBJ2-5; the match to TRBD2 covers 7 bases. CDR1 and CDR2 (germline): SEHNR, FQNEAQ (reference sequence). Losses at the gene ends were 3 bases for V and 4 bases for J; bases not matched to a gene: 11. This CDR3 region has 16 residues. This chain's CDR3 is CASSFRTSWDGETQYF. Written as DNA, the CDR3 is TGTGCCAGCAGCTTCCGGACTAGTTGGGACGGAGAGACCCAGTACTTC.

This rearrangement joins TRBV5-4 to TRBJ1-5; 7 nucleotides match TRBD1. This CDR3 spans 15 amino acids. CDR1 and CDR2 from the germline V gene are SGHNT and YYREEE (reference sequence). The J segment lost 5 bases and the V segment lost 4 bases, leaving 9 bases of the junction unmatched. The CDR3 DNA is TGTGCCAGCAGCCAAGATGAGGGGGCTCATCAGCCCCAGCATTTT. Its protein product is CASSQDEGAHQPQHF. Full variable domain (missing parts from reference TRBV5-4 and TRBJ1-5): ETGVTQSPTHLIKTRGQQVTLRCSSQSGHNTVSWYQQALGQGPQFIFQYYREEENGRGNFPPRFSGLQFPNYSSELNVNALELDDSALYLCASSQDEGAHQPQHFGDGTRLSIL.

The rearrangement joins TRBV20-1 to TRBJ2-5, with D perhaps matching TRBD2 (6 bases). The germline CDR1 and CDR2 sequences are DFQATT and SNEGSKA (reference sequence). V was trimmed by 7 bases and J by 7 bases, leaving 13 bases between them. The CDR3 totals 11 residues. CDR3 nucleotides: TGCAGTGTCGGGAGCGCGGGGACCCAGTACTTC. Encoded protein: CSVGSAGTQYF.

The gene calls are TRBV5-1 and TRBJ2-3; 7 nucleotides line up with TRBD2. V shed 2 bases and J 3 bases; nucleotides not matched to a gene: 18. Germline V gene data show CDR1 as SGHRS and CDR2 as YFSETQ. The CDR3 is made up of 19 amino acids. DNA of the CDR3: TGCGCCAGCAGCTTCCCTACTACCGTCGCAGGGACTATAACAGATACGCAGTATTTT. It specifies CASSFPTTVAGTITDTQYF.

At least ten counts were recorded for this clone. J is TRBJ2-3 and V is TRBV11-2; the D call may be TRBD1 or TRBD2 (5 bases each). CDR1 is SGHAT and CDR2 is FQNNGV in the germline V gene. V lost 6 bases and J lost 0, with 13 bases in between. The CDR3 totals 15 residues. This chain's CDR3 is CASSPGGRSTDTQYF. The CDR3 DNA follows: TGTGCCAGCAGTCCTGGGGGACGTAGCACAGATACGCAGTATTTT.

V and J are TRBV7-8 and TRBJ1-4, with D maybe TRBD1 (5 bases). V was pared by 2 bases and J by 4 bases, with 11 bases between. The CDR3 totals 15 residues. Germline-derived CDR1 and CDR2 are SGHVS and FQNEAQ. DNA for the CDR3: TGTGCCAGCAGCTTACTACTAGGGGTTAATGAAAAACTGTTTTTT. Translating gives CASSLLLGVNEKLFF.

This clone was found once. The V call is TRBV19, the J call TRBJ2-7; a possible D gene is TRBD2 (6 bases). The germline V gene has CDR1 LNHDA and CDR2 SQIVND (reference sequence). This CDR3 comprises 14 residues. V was pared by 7 bases and J by 2 bases, with 15 bases between. In DNA, the CDR3 is TGTGCCAGTAAGTTTTCTAGCGAAGCCTACGAGCAGTACTTC. This codes for CASKFSSEAYEQYF.

The chain joins TRBV9 to TRBJ1-1; D call uncertain. V was clipped by 4 bases and J by 3 bases, with 10 bases between them. This CDR3 has 13 amino acids. The germline CDR1 and CDR2 sequences are SGDLS and YYNGEE. The CDR3 loop reads CASSPRLDTEAFF. Here the CDR3 DNA reads TGTGCCAGCAGCCCCCGACTGGACACTGAAGCTTTCTTT.

For this clone: This CDR3 is also generated by other DNA sequences in the sample. The chain recombines TRBV25-1 with TRBJ2-6, with D perhaps matching TRBD1 (6 bases). Germline V lookup: CDR1 MGHDK, CDR2 SYGVNS. The CDR3 length is 15 residues. Trimming stripped 6 bases from V and 1 base from J, with 10 bases between. CDR3 sequence (DNA): TGTGCCAGCAGCCTACAGGGATCTGGGGCCAACGTCCTGACTTTC. It is translated as CASSLQGSGANVLTF.

The chain carries TRBV13 and TRBJ1-6; 8 bases map to TRBD1. V shed 0 bases and J 8 bases; nucleotides not matched to a gene: 3. The CDR3 is 15 residues long. Germline values: CDR1 PRHDT, CDR2 FYEKMQ (reference sequence). The CDR3 region has the DNA TGTGCCAGCAGCTTAGGGGACAGGGAGTATTCACCCCTCCACTTT. Translated, it gives CASSLGDREYSPLHF.

This clone turned up a few times. The chain carries TRBV6-1 and TRBJ2-1; TRBD2 aligns across 16 bases. V gave up 2 bases and J gave up 7 bases; unmatched junction bases: 11. CDR1 is MNHNS and CDR2 is SASEGT in the germline V gene. This CDR3 has 19 residues. The CDR3 DNA is TGTGCCAGCAGTGAAAGCAGACCGGGACTAGCGGGAGGGCCGAATGAGCAGTTCTTC. Translation: CASSESRPGLAGGPNEQFF.

The genes are TRBV7-2 and TRBJ2-7, with D perhaps matching TRBD1 or TRBD2 (5 bases each). In germline, CDR1 is SGHTA, CDR2 FQGNSA. The CDR3 has 15 residues. Trimming left V 5 bases short and J 0 bases short, with 14 bases between. The CDR3 nucleotides read TGTGCCAGCAGCATCCGTCGGGGCAGCTCCTACGAGCAGTACTTC. It translates to CASSIRRGSSYEQYF. Full variable domain (outside the CDR3, taken from reference TRBV7-2 and TRBJ2-7): GAGVSQSPSNKVTEKGKDVELRCDPISGHTALYWYRQSLGQGLEFLIYFQGNSAPDKSGLPSDRFSAERTGGSVSTLTIQRTQQEDSAVYLCASSIRRGSSYEQYFGPGTRLTVT.

The CDR3 loop reads CASRETGSEQYF. The CDR3 DNA sequence: TGTGCCAGCCGCGAGACAGGGAGCGAGCAGTACTTC. The genes are TRBV7-9 and TRBJ2-5; TRBD1 agrees at 7 bases. The end of the DNA is better explained by TRBJ2-7, so the J call may be wrong. The CDR3 spans 12 residues. Germline CDR1 and CDR2: SEHNR and FQNEAQ (reference sequence).

In this sample, this clone turned up a few times. The chain combines TRBV7-9 with TRBJ2-5; 9 nucleotides agree with TRBD2. The better agreement between TRBJ2-7 and the DNA end casts doubt on the J call. Per germline, CDR1 SEHNR and CDR2 FQNEAQ (reference sequence). This CDR3 is built from 14 residues. CDR3 nucleotides: TGTGCCAGCAGCCTGACTAGCGGTGGCTACGAGCAGTACTTC. Its protein product is CASSLTSGGYEQYF.

The chain recombines TRBV5-4 with TRBJ2-2, with 9 bases matching TRBD1. The CDR3 length is 17 residues. The V segment lost 5 bases and the J segment 0 bases; nucleotides outside the gene matches: 8. From germline, CDR1 is SGHNT and CDR2 YYREEE (reference sequence). The CDR3 region is CASRSGTGFANTGELFF. The CDR3 DNA sequence: TGTGCCAGCAGGTCCGGGACAGGGTTCGCGAACACCGGGGAGCTGTTTTTT.

The CDR3 bases are TGTGCCAGTACCCTGGGCCCCGGGAGGGCAGATACGCAGTATTTT. As protein: CASTLGPGRADTQYF. This sequence joins TRBV19 and TRBJ2-3; 8 nucleotides align to TRBD2. The ends lost 7 bases at V and 4 bases at J; junction bases unmatched: 10. Looked up from germline, CDR1 is LNHDA and CDR2 is SQIVND (reference sequence). This CDR3 has 15 residues.

J is TRBJ2-7 and V is TRBV5-1; D is unclear. Per germline, CDR1 SGHRS and CDR2 YFSETQ. This CDR3 has 14 amino acids. Trimming took off 0 bases at V and 4 bases at J, with 11 bases between the two ends. CDR3: CASSLASDPYEQYF. The CDR3 DNA follows: TGCGCCAGCAGCTTGGCCTCGGACCCATACGAGCAGTACTTC. Full variable domain (rest looked up from reference TRBV5-1 and TRBJ2-7): KAGVTQTPRYLIKTRGQQVTLSCSPISGHRSVSWYQQTPGQGLQFLFEYFSETQRNKGNFPGRFSGRQFSNSRSEMNVSTLELGDSALYLCASSLASDPYEQYFGPGTRLTVT.